This T cell receptor (beta chain) was found in a study of cytomegalovirus exposure and HLA in healthy donors. Amplification used 60 Vbeta primers and 13 Jbeta primers. Assay: immunoSEQ multiplex PCR; the TCRdb copy retains only in-frame clones and omits some. The table shows 130,000 or so clones, with approximately 8.8% occurring only once. General study results and limits: Earlier analysis yielded a pattern in which most TCR beta V segments were productive about 90% or about 30% of the time. Some V segments could not be told apart, so they were left out, TRBV6-2 and TRBV6-3 among them. Across donors, presence/absence analyses took sequencing depth to be roughly uniform. In a later analysis, TCR association rates varied by HLA locus: DRB1 most, HLA-C fewest.

CDR3 length: 16 residues. With V trimmed by 2 bases and J by 6 bases, 10 bases remained unmatched. Germline-derived CDR1 and CDR2 are SGHAT and FQNNGV. This clone turned up a few times. As yet, its antigen is unknown. Source material: PBMCs. The source of this sequence is a man aged 35 to 55 in good health and CMV-seronegative. The chain carries TRBV11-2 and TRBJ2-7; 10 bases line up with TRBD1. CDR3 sequence: CASSLWFRDRGTEQYF. The DNA of the CDR3 is TGTGCCAGCAGCTTATGGTTCCGGGACAGGGGTACCGAGCAGTACTTC.